This is a list of T cell receptor beta chains from one sample in a study of blood T cell repertoires in COVID-19. Repertoires were generated with immunoSEQ multiplex PCR, while TCRdb's copy carries only in-frame clones and drops some. The repertoire has about 300,000 clones, over 75% of them found once; the top ten carry about 2%. Sequenced: PBMCs or T cells enriched from blood (not recorded which). The receptors originated from a man under 40 who had recovered from COVID-19. Each CDR3 is given with its conserved first and last residue. The D gene is left open where the match is weak. Only some rows state a clone size, as once, few, many or a class for expanded clones.

d_call: TRBD1; clone_size: NA; j_call: TRBJ2-1; v_call: TRBV6-2/TRBV6-3; cdr3_nt: TGTGCCAGCAGCCCCACCATAACAGGGGGTGAGCAGTTCTTC; cdr3_aa: CASSPTITGGEQFF
d_call: NA; clone_size: few; j_call: TRBJ1-4; v_call: TRBV7-2; cdr3_nt: TGTGCCAGCAGCCCCGGGGGAGGGGCTAATGAAAAACTGTTTTTT; cdr3_aa: CASSPGGGANEKLFF
d_call: TRBD1; clone_size: NA; j_call: TRBJ2-7; v_call: TRBV6-4; cdr3_nt: TGTGCCAGCAGTGACTCCCGGTGGGGGACAGGTTCCTACGAGCAGTACTTC; cdr3_aa: CASSDSRWGTGSYEQYF
d_call: NA; clone_size: NA; j_call: TRBJ1-4; v_call: TRBV19; cdr3_nt: TGTGCCAGTAGGCTAACAGGGCTAGATGAAAAACTGTTTTTT; cdr3_aa: CASRLTGLDEKLFF
d_call: TRBD1; clone_size: NA; j_call: TRBJ1-5; v_call: TRBV27; cdr3_nt: TGTGCCAGCCGGGATACAGGGGCCGTGTACGGGCCCCAGCATTTT; cdr3_aa: CASRDTGAVYGPQHF
d_call: TRBD1; clone_size: NA; j_call: TRBJ1-6; v_call: TRBV6-2/TRBV6-3; cdr3_nt: TGTGCCAGCAGTTACTCGACACAGGGGGTATTTTCACCCCTCCACTTT; cdr3_aa: CASSYSTQGVFSPLHF
d_call: NA; clone_size: NA; j_call: TRBJ1-2; v_call: TRBV19; cdr3_nt: TGTGCCAGTAGTATAGTGGGCAGGCCACACTATGGCTACACCTTC; cdr3_aa: CASSIVGRPHYGYTF
d_call: NA; clone_size: NA; j_call: TRBJ1-1; v_call: TRBV5-6; cdr3_nt: TGTGCCAGCAGCCCCGTGGTTCGGGACAAGAACACTGAAGCTTTCTTT; cdr3_aa: CASSPVVRDKNTEAFF
d_call: TRBD1; clone_size: once; j_call: TRBJ1-1; v_call: TRBV19; cdr3_nt: TGTGCCAGTAGTGCCCAGGGGGGACAGGGTGTAATCGAGAGACAGAACACTGAAGCTTTCTTT; cdr3_aa: CASSAQGGQGVIERQNTEAFF
d_call: TRBD1; clone_size: NA; j_call: TRBJ2-1; v_call: TRBV5-1; cdr3_nt: TGCGCCAGCAGCGTACGACGGACAGGGTACAATGAGCAGTTCTTC; cdr3_aa: CASSVRRTGYNEQFF
d_call: NA; clone_size: NA; j_call: TRBJ1-1; v_call: TRBV4-3; cdr3_nt: TGCGCCAGCAGCCAAGATAACCCGATCCAGGGAAGGGACACTGAAGCTTTCTTT; cdr3_aa: CASSQDNPIQGRDTEAFF
d_call: TRBD1; clone_size: NA; j_call: TRBJ1-1; v_call: TRBV9; cdr3_nt: TGTGCCAGCAGCGTAGCCTTAGGGGGCGCGGGTGAAGCTTTCTTT; cdr3_aa: CASSVALGGAGEAFF
d_call: TRBD1; clone_size: NA; j_call: TRBJ2-7; v_call: TRBV18; cdr3_nt: TGTGCCAGCTCACCATCACAGGGGGAGGCCTACGAGCAGTACTTC; cdr3_aa: CASSPSQGEAYEQYF
d_call: TRBD1; clone_size: NA; j_call: TRBJ1-4; v_call: TRBV25-1; cdr3_nt: TGTGCCAGCCGAAAGGGACAGGGAAGCCTTGCAACTAATGAAAAACTGTTTTTT; cdr3_aa: CASRKGQGSLATNEKLFF
d_call: NA; clone_size: few; j_call: TRBJ1-5; v_call: TRBV2; cdr3_nt: TGTGCCAGCAGTGAGTACGGGGGTAGACAGCCCCAGCATTTT; cdr3_aa: CASSEYGGRQPQHF
d_call: NA; clone_size: NA; j_call: TRBJ2-2; v_call: TRBV3-1/TRBV3-2; cdr3_nt: TGTGCCAGCAGCCAAGGCCGGGTGGGGAACACCGGGGAGCTGTTTTTT; cdr3_aa: CASSQGRVGNTGELFF
d_call: NA; clone_size: NA; j_call: TRBJ1-1; v_call: TRBV6-2/TRBV6-3; cdr3_nt: TGTGCCAGCAGCGACGGGGGGGAAGGGAGCACTGAAGCTTTCTTT; cdr3_aa: CASSDGGEGSTEAFF
d_call: TRBD1; clone_size: NA; j_call: TRBJ2-7; v_call: TRBV7-8; cdr3_nt: TGTGCCAGCAGCCCCGGACAGGGGGCGATCTCCTACGAGCAGTACTTC; cdr3_aa: CASSPGQGAISYEQYF
d_call: TRBD1; clone_size: NA; j_call: TRBJ1-1; v_call: TRBV18; cdr3_nt: TGTGCCAGCTCAGGACAGGGGGCGAACACTGAAGCTTTCTTT; cdr3_aa: CASSGQGANTEAFF
d_call: NA; clone_size: NA; j_call: TRBJ1-6; v_call: TRBV4-3; cdr3_nt: TGCGCCAGCAGCCGATCCGGGACACAGAATTCACCCCTCCACTTT; cdr3_aa: CASSRSGTQNSPLHF
d_call: TRBD1; clone_size: NA; j_call: TRBJ1-1; v_call: TRBV18; cdr3_nt: TGTGCCAGCTCCCCATTGACAGGGGTGAACACTGAAGCTTTCTTT; cdr3_aa: CASSPLTGVNTEAFF
d_call: NA; clone_size: NA; j_call: TRBJ1-5; v_call: TRBV7-3; cdr3_nt: TGTGCCAGCAGCTTAATTGTCAGGGTAATAAATCAGCCCCAGCATTTT; cdr3_aa: CASSLIVRVINQPQHF
d_call: NA; clone_size: once; j_call: TRBJ1-5; v_call: TRBV30; cdr3_nt: TGTGCCTGGAGTGTTGGGGGCGGCAATCAGCCCCAGCATTTT; cdr3_aa: CAWSVGGGNQPQHF